This entry is about one T cell receptor beta chain. Its matching antigen is unknown. This sample is drawn from a study of cytomegalovirus exposure and HLA in healthy donors. Study-level points and caveats: As confirmed in vitro, a few CMV-associated chains were specific for CMV antigens. Cytomegalovirus association was listed for about 170 TCR beta chains. For cytomegalovirus status, the classifier reportedly gave diagnoses with high specificity and sensitivity.

Using immunoSEQ multiplex PCR, the repertoire was profiled, and TCRdb retains in-frame clones only, with some absent. The table has about 98,000 clones, about 90% seen once; the top ten hold approximately 5.8%. V gave up 9 bases and J gave up 7 bases; unmatched junction bases: 12. CDR3 length: 14 residues. Germline CDR1 reads LNHDA; CDR2 reads SQIVND (reference sequence). The sample comprised PBMCs. This TCR derives from a man younger than 30 in good health and CMV-seropositive. The rearrangement links TRBV19 to TRBJ2-1; 7 bases match TRBD2. DNA of the CDR3: TGTGCCAGCACCCCGGGACTACTTGTGAATGAGCAGTTCTTC. Protein product: CASTPGLLVNEQFF.